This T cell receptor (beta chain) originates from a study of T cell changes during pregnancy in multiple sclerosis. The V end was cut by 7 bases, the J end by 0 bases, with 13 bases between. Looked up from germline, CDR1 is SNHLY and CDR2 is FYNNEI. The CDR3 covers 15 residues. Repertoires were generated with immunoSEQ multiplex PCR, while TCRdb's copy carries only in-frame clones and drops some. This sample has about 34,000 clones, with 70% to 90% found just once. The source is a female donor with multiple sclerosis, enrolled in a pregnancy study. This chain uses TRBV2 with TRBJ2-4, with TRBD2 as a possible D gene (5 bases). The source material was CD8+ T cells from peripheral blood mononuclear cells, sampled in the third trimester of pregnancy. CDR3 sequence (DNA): TGTGCCAGCACTGCGGGTCCCCTAGCCAAAAACATTCAGTACTTC. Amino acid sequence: CASTAGPLAKNIQYF. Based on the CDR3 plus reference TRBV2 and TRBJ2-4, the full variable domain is EPEVTQTPSHQVTQMGQEVILRCVPISNHLYFYWYRQILGQKVEFLVSFYNNEISEKSEIFDDQFSVERPDGSNFTLKIRSTKLEDSAMYFCASTAGPLAKNIQYFGAGTRLSVL.